These 17 T cell receptor beta chains came from one sample sequenced in a study of OX40 agonist ivuxolimab in advanced cancers. Method: immunoSEQ multiplex PCR; TCRdb's copy keeps in-frame clones and lacks some. The sample lists tens of thousands of clones, around 83% occurring once. Material: CD4+ or CD8+ T cells sorted from blood, obtained in a trial of the OX40 agonist ivuxolimab. The receptors come from an adult with an advanced solid tumor such as melanoma, head and neck, liver or kidney cancer.

The V and J genes are TRBV5-1 and TRBJ2-3, with a tentative D call TRBD1 (6 bases). Trimming shortened V by 1 base and J by 2 bases, and 14 bases separated the two germline ends. CDR1 and CDR2 from the germline V gene are SGHRS and YFSETQ. CDR3 length: 16 amino acids. The CDR3 DNA sequence: TGCGCCAGCAGCTTGACCGGACAGCCTTACACAGATACGCAGTATTTT. Its translation is CASSLTGQPYTDTQYF. Together with reference TRBV5-1 and TRBJ2-3, the CDR3 gives the full variable domain: KAGVTQTPRYLIKTRGQQVTLSCSPISGHRSVSWYQQTPGQGLQFLFEYFSETQRNKGNFPGRFSGRQFSNSRSEMNVSTLELGDSALYLCASSLTGQPYTDTQYFGPGTRLTVL.

V usage is TRBV7-9 and J usage is TRBJ2-1; D is undetermined. Looked up from germline, CDR1 is SEHNR and CDR2 is FQNEAQ (reference sequence). The CDR3 is 14 residues long. The V gene lost 4 bases and the J gene lost 3 bases, with 10 bases spanning the gap. Written as DNA, the CDR3 is TGTGCCAGCAGCTCGACGATCGGCTACAATGAGCAGTTCTTC. Encoded protein: CASSSTIGYNEQFF.

This clone was seen a single time. The chain uses TRBV13 and TRBJ2-1; perhaps D is TRBD1 or TRBD2 (5 bases each). Trimming removed 5 bases from V and 3 bases from J, with 20 bases in between. From germline, CDR1 is PRHDT and CDR2 FYEKMQ (reference sequence). This CDR3 spans 17 amino acids. CDR3 amino acids: CASSQTGTQILYNEQFF. The CDR3 DNA reads as TGTGCCAGCAGCCAAACCGGGACCCAGATTCTCTACAATGAGCAGTTCTTC.

This chain links TRBV7-9 with TRBJ1-2; possibly TRBD1 for D (6 bases). The V end lost 1 base, the J end lost 8 bases, and 14 bases lay between the germline ends. Germline V lookup: CDR1 SEHNR, CDR2 FQNEAQ (reference sequence). CDR3 size: 14 residues. The CDR3 region is CASSLGTALWGYTF. In DNA form, the CDR3 reads TGTGCCAGCAGCTTAGGGACAGCCTTATGGGGCTACACCTTC.

The CDR3: CASSYSGTGGYEQYF. As DNA, the CDR3 is TGTGCCAGCAGTTACTCCGGGACAGGGGGCTACGAGCAGTACTTC. V gene TRBV28 combines with J gene TRBJ2-7; 11 bases line up with TRBD1. The CDR3 has 15 residues. J was trimmed by 3 bases and V by 4 bases; bases with no gene match: 5. CDR1 is MDHEN, CDR2 SYDVKM, per germline. Full variable domain (outside the CDR3, taken from reference TRBV28 and TRBJ2-7): DVKVTQSSRYLVKRTGEKVFLECVQDMDHENMFWYRQDPGLGLRLIYFSYDVKMKEKGDIPEGYSVSREKKERFSLILESASTNQTSMYLCASSYSGTGGYEQYFGPGTRLTVT.

The chain has TRBV19 and TRBJ2-1; no definite D call. Germline V gene lookup returns CDR1 LNHDA and CDR2 SQIVND (reference sequence). The CDR3 is made up of 13 amino acids. Trimming cost V 5 bases and J 8 bases, with 13 bases left between them. CDR3 coding DNA: TGTGCCAGTAGTCCAACCCGTGGGGATGAGCAGTTCTTC. This sequence encodes CASSPTRGDEQFF.

V gene TRBV29-1 combines with J gene TRBJ2-2; TRBD1 aligns across 9 bases. Germline assignment: CDR1 SQVTM and CDR2 ANQGSEA. Trimming took 3 bases from V and 4 from J; bases not matched to a gene: 12. CDR3 length equals 17 residues. CDR3 in DNA: TGCAGCGTTGACCCTATACAGGGGGCTGGGAGCACCGGGGAGCTGTTTTTT. Its protein product is CSVDPIQGAGSTGELFF.

The rearrangement uses TRBV6-1 and TRBJ2-1; D is tentatively TRBD1 or TRBD2 (5 bases each). Trimming shortened V by 2 bases and J by 7 bases, and 18 bases separated the two germline ends. CDR1 and CDR2 (germline): MNHNS, SASEGT. CDR3 size: 16 residues. CDR3 coding DNA: TGTGCCAGCAGTGAATTGAGGGGCGCGATAAAGAATGAGCAGTTCTTC. The encoded protein is CASSELRGAIKNEQFF.

The chain combines TRBV28 with TRBJ2-7, with 12 bases that match TRBD1. The V and J ends lost 8 bases and 2 bases, in that order; junction bases with no gene match: 4. The germline V gene has CDR1 MDHEN and CDR2 SYDVKM. CDR3 length: 14 amino acids. Here the CDR3 reads CASCRDRGPYEQYF. The CDR3 bases are TGTGCCAGCTGCCGGGACAGGGGGCCCTACGAGCAGTACTTC.

V usage is TRBV9 and J usage is TRBJ2-3; D is perhaps TRBD2 (6 bases). CDR3 length: 15 residues. Germline V gene sequence: CDR1 SGDLS, CDR2 YYNGEE. Trimming removed 0 bases at V and 12 bases at J, with 20 bases between. The CDR3: CASSVDAREILPQYF. The DNA for the CDR3 is TGTGCCAGCAGCGTAGATGCGCGGGAAATCCTCCCTCAGTATTTT.

V gene TRBV20-1 combines with J gene TRBJ1-2, with D uncertain. V dropped 4 bases and J dropped 8 bases, with 11 bases sitting between them. Germline CDR1 is DFQATT and CDR2 is SNEGSKA (reference sequence). This CDR3 is built from 11 residues. The CDR3 spells CSAKTQDGYTF. DNA of the CDR3: TGCAGTGCTAAGACCCAGGACGGCTACACCTTC.

This clone was counted once. CDR3 nucleotides: TGTGCCTGGAGTGTACTAAAGCGTAATGAAAAACTGTTTTTT. Protein: CAWSVLKRNEKLFF. The rearrangement joins TRBV30 to TRBJ1-4, with D unclear. The germline V gene encodes CDR1 GTSNPN and CDR2 SVGIG (reference sequence). CDR3 size: 14 residues. With 0 bases removed from V and 4 bases from J, the gap between germline ends came to 9 bases.

This rearrangement joins TRBV9 to TRBJ2-5; tentative D call: TRBD2 (5 bases). CDR3 length: 15 residues. Germline CDR1 is SGDLS and CDR2 is YYNGEE. Trimming pared 4 bases from V and 5 bases from J, leaving 18 bases between. CDR3 sequence (DNA): TGTGCCAGCAGCTCTGCGAGAGGGCAAGAGGAGACCCAGTACTTC. It codes for CASSSARGQEETQYF.

J is TRBJ2-7 and V is TRBV6-1; 9 bases fit TRBD1. Germline CDR1 is MNHNS and CDR2 is SASEGT. V gave up 3 bases and J gave up 3 bases; unmatched junction bases: 6. The CDR3 covers 15 residues. The CDR3 here is CASSEPTGGIYEQYF. The CDR3 nucleotides are TGTGCCAGCAGTGAGCCCACAGGGGGCATCTACGAGCAGTACTTC.

V and J are TRBV5-6 and TRBJ2-2; 7 positions match TRBD2. The CDR3 is 19 residues long. From germline, CDR1 is SGHDT and CDR2 YYEEEE. Losses at the gene ends were 3 bases for V and 1 base for J; bases not matched to a gene: 15. The CDR3 spells CASSSDRAGTTMNTGELFF. The CDR3 DNA follows: TGTGCCAGCAGCTCGGACCGAGCGGGAACAACAATGAACACCGGGGAGCTGTTTTTT.

This chain uses TRBV4-1 with TRBJ2-7; TRBD1 agrees at 8 bases. With 0 bases clipped from V and 1 base from J, the junction kept 2 bases outside the gene matches. The CDR3 runs 15 residues. The V gene's germline CDR1 is MGHRA and CDR2 YSYEKL. CDR3 in DNA: TGCGCCAGCAGCCAAGAACAGGGGGAATCCTACGAGCAGTACTTC. This codes for CASSQEQGESYEQYF.

This chain joins TRBV4-1 and TRBJ2-7; D remains ambiguous. This CDR3 has 14 amino acids. From germline, CDR1 is MGHRA and CDR2 YSYEKL. V dropped 3 bases and J dropped 4 bases, with 13 bases sitting between them. As DNA, the CDR3 is TGCGCCAGCAGCCAGGATTTCCTGGTGTACGAGCAGTACTTC. This sequence encodes CASSQDFLVYEQYF.